This TCR beta chain was captured by sequencing in a study of blood T cell repertoires in COVID-19. Assay used: immunoSEQ multiplex PCR; TCRdb lists only in-frame clones, some missing. Found here are more than 100,000 clones, around 87% of them singletons; the top ten hold 25% to 30%. Trimming removed 4 bases from V and 1 base from J; junction bases left unmatched: 13. Germline-derived CDR1 and CDR2 are SQVTM and ANQGSEA. The CDR3 has 18 residues. The gene calls are TRBV29-1 and TRBJ2-6, with TRBD1 identical over 7 bases. The specimen was peripheral blood. The sequence derives from a woman between 65 and 79 years old with acute or convalescent COVID-19. CDR3 in amino acids: CSVAGQSPPISGANVLTF. The DNA of the CDR3 is TGCAGCGTTGCGGGACAGTCGCCTCCAATTTCTGGGGCCAACGTCCTGACTTTC. The variable domain in full, completed from reference TRBV29-1 and TRBJ2-6, reads SAVISQKPSRDICQRGTSLTIQCQVDSQVTMMFWYRQQPGQSLTLIATANQGSEATYESGFVIDKFPISRPNLTFSTLTVSNMSPEDSSIYLCSVAGQSPPISGANVLTFGAGSRLTVL.